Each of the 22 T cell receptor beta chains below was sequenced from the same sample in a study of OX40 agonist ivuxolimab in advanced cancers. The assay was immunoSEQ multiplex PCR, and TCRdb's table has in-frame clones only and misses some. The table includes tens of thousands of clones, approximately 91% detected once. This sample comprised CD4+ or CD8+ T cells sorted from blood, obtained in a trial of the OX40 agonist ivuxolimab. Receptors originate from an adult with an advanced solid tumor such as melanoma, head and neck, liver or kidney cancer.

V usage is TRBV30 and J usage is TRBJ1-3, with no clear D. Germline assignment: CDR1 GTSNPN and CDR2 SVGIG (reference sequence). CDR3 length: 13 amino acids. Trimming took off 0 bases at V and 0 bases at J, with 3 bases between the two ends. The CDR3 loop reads CAWSVNSGNTIYF. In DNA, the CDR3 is TGTGCCTGGAGTGTAAACTCTGGAAACACCATATATTTT.

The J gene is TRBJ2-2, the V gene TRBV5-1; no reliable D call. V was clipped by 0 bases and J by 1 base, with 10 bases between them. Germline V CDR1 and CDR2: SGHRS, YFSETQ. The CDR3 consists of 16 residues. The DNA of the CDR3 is TGCGCCAGCAGCTTGGCCCGTCAGCGGAACACCGGGGAGCTGTTTTTT. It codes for CASSLARQRNTGELFF.

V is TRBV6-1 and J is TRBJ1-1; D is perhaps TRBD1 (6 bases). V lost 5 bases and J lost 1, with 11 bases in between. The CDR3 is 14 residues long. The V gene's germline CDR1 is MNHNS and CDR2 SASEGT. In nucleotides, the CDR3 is TGTGCCAGCAGTCCCGGGACATCGAACACTGAAGCTTTCTTT. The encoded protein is CASSPGTSNTEAFF.

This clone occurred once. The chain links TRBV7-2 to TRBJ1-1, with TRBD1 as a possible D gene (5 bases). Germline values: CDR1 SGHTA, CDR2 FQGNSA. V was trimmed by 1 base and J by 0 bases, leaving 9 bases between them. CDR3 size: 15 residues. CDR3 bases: TGTGCCAGCAGCTTAGTCGGACACCTGAACACTGAAGCTTTCTTT. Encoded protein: CASSLVGHLNTEAFF.

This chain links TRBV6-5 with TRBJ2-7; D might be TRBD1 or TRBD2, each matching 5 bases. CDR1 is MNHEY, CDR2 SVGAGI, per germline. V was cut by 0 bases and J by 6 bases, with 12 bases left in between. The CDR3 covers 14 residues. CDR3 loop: CASSYSGTYGEQYF. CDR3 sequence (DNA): TGTGCCAGCAGTTACTCTGGGACGTACGGCGAGCAGTACTTC.

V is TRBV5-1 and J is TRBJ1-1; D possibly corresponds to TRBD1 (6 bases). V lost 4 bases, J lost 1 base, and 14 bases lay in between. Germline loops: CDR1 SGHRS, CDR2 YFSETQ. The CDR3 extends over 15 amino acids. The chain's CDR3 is CASSGGGHQNTEAFF. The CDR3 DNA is TGCGCCAGCAGCGGGGGGGGACACCAGAACACTGAAGCTTTCTTT.

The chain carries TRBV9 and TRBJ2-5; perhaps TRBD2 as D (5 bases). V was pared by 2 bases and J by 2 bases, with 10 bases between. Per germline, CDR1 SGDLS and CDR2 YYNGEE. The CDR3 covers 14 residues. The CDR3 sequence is CASSVGSQQETQYF. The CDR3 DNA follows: TGTGCCAGCAGCGTTGGGAGCCAACAAGAGACCCAGTACTTC.

The DNA of the CDR3 is TGTGCCAGCAGCTTACGGATCCGGGCCAACCAAGAGACCCAGTACTTC. Its translation is CASSLRIRANQETQYF. The chain recombines TRBV11-2 with TRBJ2-5; D remains unclear. Trimming stripped 2 bases from V and 0 bases from J, with 13 bases between. Germline V gene lookup returns CDR1 SGHAT and CDR2 FQNNGV. The CDR3 contains 16 residues.

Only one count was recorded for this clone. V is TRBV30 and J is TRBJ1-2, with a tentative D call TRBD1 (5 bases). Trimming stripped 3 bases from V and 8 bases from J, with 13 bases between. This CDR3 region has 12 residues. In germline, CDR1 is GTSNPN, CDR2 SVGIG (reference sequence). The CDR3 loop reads CAWSVEGTGYTF. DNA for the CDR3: TGTGCCTGGAGCGTGGAAGGGACCGGCTACACCTTC.

The DNA for the CDR3 is TGCGCCAGCAGTGCAGGGGACAGGGTTAATCAGCCCCAGCATTTT. Protein product: CASSAGDRVNQPQHF. This chain links TRBV4-1 with TRBJ1-5; TRBD1 agrees at 9 bases. The CDR3 runs 15 residues. Germline values: CDR1 MGHRA, CDR2 YSYEKL. The ends lost 6 bases at V and 4 bases at J; junction bases unmatched: 7.

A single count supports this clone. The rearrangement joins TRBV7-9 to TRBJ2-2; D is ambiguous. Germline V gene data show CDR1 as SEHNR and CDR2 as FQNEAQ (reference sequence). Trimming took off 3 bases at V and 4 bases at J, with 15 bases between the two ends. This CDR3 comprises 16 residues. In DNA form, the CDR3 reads TGTGCCAGCAGCTTTGGTCGGAAGGCCCTCACCGGGGAGCTGTTTTTT. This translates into CASSFGRKALTGELFF.

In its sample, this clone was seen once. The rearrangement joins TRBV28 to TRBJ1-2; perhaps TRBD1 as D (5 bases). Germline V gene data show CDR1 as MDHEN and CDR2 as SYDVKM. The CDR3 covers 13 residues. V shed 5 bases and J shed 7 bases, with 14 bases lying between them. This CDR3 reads CASSRDGVGGYTF. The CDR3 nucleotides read TGTGCCAGCAGTCGGGACGGAGTCGGTGGCTACACCTTC.

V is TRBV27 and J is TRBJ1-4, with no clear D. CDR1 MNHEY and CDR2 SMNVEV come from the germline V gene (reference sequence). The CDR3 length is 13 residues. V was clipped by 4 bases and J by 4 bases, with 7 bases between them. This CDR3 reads CASSSKFNEKLFF. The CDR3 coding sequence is TGTGCCAGCAGTTCGAAGTTTAATGAAAAACTGTTTTTT.

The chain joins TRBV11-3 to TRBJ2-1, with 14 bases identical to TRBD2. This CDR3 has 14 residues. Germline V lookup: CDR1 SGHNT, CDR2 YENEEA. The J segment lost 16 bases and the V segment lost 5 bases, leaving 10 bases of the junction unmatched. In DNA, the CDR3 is TGTGCCAGCAGCATCGGGACTAGCGGGAGCGTTCTTTTCTTC. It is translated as CASSIGTSGSVLFF.

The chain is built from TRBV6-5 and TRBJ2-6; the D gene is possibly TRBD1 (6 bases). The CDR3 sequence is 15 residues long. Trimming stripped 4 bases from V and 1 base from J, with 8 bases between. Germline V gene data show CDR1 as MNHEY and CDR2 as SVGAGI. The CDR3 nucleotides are TGTGCCAGCAGTTTACAGGGATCTGGGGCCAACGTCCTGACTTTC. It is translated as CASSLQGSGANVLTF.

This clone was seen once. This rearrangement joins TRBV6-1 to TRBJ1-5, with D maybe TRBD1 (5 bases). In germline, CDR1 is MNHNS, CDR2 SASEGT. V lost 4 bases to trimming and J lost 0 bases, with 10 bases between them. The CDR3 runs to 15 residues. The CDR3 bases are TGTGCCAGCAGTGCATCAGGGATTAGCAATCAGCCCCAGCATTTT. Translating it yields CASSASGISNQPQHF.

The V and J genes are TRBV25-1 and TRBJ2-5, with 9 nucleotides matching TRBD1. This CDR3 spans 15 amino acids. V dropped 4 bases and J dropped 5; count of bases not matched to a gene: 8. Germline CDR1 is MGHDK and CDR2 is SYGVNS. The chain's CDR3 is CASSGIQGAGETQYF. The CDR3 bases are TGTGCCAGCAGTGGGATACAGGGGGCAGGGGAGACCCAGTACTTC.

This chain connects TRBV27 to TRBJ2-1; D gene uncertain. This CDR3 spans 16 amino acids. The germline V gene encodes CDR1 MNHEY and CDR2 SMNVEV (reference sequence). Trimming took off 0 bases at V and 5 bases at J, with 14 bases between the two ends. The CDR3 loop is CASSLSLSRADNEQFF. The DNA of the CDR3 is TGTGCCAGCAGTTTATCGTTATCCCGAGCCGACAATGAGCAGTTCTTC.

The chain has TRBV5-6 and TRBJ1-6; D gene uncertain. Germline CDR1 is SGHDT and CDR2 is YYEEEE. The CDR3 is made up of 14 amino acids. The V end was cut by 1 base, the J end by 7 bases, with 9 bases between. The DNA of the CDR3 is TGTGCCAGCAGCTTGTATGCTGTCAATTCACCCCTCCACTTT. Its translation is CASSLYAVNSPLHF.

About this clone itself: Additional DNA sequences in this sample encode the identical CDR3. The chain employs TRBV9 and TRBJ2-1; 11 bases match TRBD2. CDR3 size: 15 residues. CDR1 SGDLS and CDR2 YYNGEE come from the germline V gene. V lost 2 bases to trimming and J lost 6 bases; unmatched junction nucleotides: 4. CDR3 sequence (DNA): TGTGCCAGCAGCGTCACTAGCGGGGGCGGCAATGAGCAGTTCTTC. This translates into CASSVTSGGGNEQFF.

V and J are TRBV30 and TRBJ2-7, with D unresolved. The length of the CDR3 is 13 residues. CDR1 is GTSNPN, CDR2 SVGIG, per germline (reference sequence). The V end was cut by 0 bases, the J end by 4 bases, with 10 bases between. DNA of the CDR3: TGTGCCTGGAGTGTAGGGCAGGAATACGAGCAGTACTTC. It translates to CAWSVGQEYEQYF.

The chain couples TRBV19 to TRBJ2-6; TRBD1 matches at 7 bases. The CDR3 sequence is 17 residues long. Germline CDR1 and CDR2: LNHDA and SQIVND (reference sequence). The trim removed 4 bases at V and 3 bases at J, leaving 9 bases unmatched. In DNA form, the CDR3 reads TGTGCCAGTAGTACCACAGGCAGGGGGTATGGGGCCAACGTCCTGACTTTC. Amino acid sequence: CASSTTGRGYGANVLTF.